This record covers a single T cell receptor (beta chain). The data originate from a study of blood T cell repertoires in COVID-19. Participant-given clinical history determined each cohort assignment. Within the 2 weeks before study entry, each person in the exposed group met a COVID-19 case. Germline CDR1 reads SGHTS; CDR2 reads YDEGEE. Trimming at V came to 2 bases and at J to 8 bases, leaving 14 bases not matched to a gene. This CDR3 contains 17 residues. TCRdb's table, derived via immunoSEQ multiplex PCR, lists solely in-frame clones and lacks some. The data hold 200,000 to 300,000 clones, with over 80% observed a single time.

The receptor was isolated from a woman aged 40 to 49 who had been exposed to COVID-19. V is TRBV5-8 and J is TRBJ1-4; 8 bases line up with TRBD1. Sequences were obtained from PBMCs or T cells enriched from blood (not recorded which). CDR3 nucleotide sequence: TGTGCCAGCAGCTTTTTAGTCGAAACGGACAGGGTCGAAAAACTGTTTTTT. Its translation: CASSFLVETDRVEKLFF.